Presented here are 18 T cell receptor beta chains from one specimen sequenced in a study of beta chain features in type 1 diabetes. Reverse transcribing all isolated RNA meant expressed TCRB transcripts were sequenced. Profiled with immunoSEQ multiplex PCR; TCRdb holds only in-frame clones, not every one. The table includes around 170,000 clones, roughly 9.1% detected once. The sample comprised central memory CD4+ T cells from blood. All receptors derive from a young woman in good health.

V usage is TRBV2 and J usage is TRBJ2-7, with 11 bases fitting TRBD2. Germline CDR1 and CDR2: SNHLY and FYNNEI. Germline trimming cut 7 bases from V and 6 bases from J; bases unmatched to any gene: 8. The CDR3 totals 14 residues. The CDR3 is CASTPLAGGAEQYF. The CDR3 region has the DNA TGTGCCAGCACCCCGCTAGCGGGAGGAGCCGAGCAGTACTTC. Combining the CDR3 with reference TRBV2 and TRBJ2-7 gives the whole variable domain EPEVTQTPSHQVTQMGQEVILRCVPISNHLYFYWYRQILGQKVEFLVSFYNNEISEKSEIFDDQFSVERPDGSNFTLKIRSTKLEDSAMYFCASTPLAGGAEQYFGPGTRLTVT.

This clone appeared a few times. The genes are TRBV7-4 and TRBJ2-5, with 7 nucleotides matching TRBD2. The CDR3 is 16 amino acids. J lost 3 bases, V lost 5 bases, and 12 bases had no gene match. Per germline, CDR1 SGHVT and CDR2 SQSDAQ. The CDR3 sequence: CASSVSSALAEETQYF. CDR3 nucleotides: TGTGCCAGCAGCGTATCCTCGGCGCTAGCGGAAGAGACCCAGTACTTC.

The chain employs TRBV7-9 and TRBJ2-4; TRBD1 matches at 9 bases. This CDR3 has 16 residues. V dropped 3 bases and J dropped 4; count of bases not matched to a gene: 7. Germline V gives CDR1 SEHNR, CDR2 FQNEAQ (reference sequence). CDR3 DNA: TGTGCCAGCAGCTTCCTAGGACAGGGGCCGAAAAACATTCAGTACTTC. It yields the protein CASSFLGQGPKNIQYF.

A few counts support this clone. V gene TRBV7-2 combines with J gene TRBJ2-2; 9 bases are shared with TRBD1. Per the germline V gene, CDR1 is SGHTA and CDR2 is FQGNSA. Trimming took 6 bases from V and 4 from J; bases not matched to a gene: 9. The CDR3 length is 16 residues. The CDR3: CASRPRTGAFTGELFF. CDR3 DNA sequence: TGTGCCAGCAGACCTAGGACAGGGGCCTTCACCGGGGAGCTGTTTTTT. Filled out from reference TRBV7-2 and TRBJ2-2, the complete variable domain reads GAGVSQSPSNKVTEKGKDVELRCDPISGHTALYWYRQSLGQGLEFLIYFQGNSAPDKSGLPSDRFSAERTGGSVSTLTIQRTQQEDSAVYLCASRPRTGAFTGELFFGEGSRLTVL.

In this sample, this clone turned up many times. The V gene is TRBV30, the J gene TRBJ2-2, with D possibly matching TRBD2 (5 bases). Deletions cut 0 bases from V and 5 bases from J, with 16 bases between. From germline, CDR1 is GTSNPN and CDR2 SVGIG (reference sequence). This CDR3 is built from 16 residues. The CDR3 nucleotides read TGTGCCTGGAGTGTAGGGCTAGCCCTGAGGACCGGGGAGCTGTTTTTT. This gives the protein CAWSVGLALRTGELFF. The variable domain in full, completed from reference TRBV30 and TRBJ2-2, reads SQTIHQWPATLVQPVGSPLSLECTVEGTSNPNLYWYRQAAGRGLQLLFYSVGIGQISSEVPQNLSASRPQDRQFILSSKKLLLSDSGFYLCAWSVGLALRTGELFFGEGSRLTVL.

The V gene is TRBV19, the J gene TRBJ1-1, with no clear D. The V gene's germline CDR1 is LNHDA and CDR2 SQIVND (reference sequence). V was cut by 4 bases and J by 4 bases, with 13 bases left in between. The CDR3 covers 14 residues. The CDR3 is CASSTRTGSTEAFF. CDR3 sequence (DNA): TGTGCCAGTAGTACCCGGACGGGGTCCACTGAAGCTTTCTTT.

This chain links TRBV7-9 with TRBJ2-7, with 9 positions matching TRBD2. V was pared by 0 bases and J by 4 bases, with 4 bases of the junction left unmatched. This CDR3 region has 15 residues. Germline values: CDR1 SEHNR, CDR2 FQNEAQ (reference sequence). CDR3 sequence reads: CASSLARLAAYEQYF. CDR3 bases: TGTGCCAGCAGCTTAGCGCGACTAGCGGCGTACGAGCAGTACTTC.

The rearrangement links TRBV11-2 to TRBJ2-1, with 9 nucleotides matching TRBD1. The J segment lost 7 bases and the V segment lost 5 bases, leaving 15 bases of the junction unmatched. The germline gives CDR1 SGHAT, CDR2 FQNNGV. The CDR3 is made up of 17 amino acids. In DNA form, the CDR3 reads TGTGCCAGCAGCCCCTTAGTGTCGGGGACAGGGCTAAATGAGCAGTTCTTC. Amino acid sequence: CASSPLVSGTGLNEQFF.

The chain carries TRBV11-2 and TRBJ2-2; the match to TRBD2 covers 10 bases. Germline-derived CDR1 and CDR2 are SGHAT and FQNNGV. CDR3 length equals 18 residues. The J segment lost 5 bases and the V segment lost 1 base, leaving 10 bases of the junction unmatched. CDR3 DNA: TGTGCCAGCAGCTTAGCGTCTAGCGGGGGACTAATAACCGGGGAGCTGTTTTTT. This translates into CASSLASSGGLITGELFF.

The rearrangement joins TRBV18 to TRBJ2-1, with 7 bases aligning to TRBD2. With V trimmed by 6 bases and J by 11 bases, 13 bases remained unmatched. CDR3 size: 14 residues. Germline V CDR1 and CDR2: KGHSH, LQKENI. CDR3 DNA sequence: TGTGCCAGCTCGGCACGGGACCGGGGGGAGAAGCAGTTCTTC. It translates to CASSARDRGEKQFF.

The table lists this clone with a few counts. This CDR3 is CSATQGDEQYF. The CDR3 nucleotides are TGCAGTGCTACCCAAGGGGACGAGCAGTACTTC. The chain joins TRBV20-1 to TRBJ2-7, with D perhaps matching TRBD1 (5 bases). Trimming left V 4 bases short and J 5 bases short, with 9 bases between. Germline CDR1 is DFQATT and CDR2 is SNEGSKA (reference sequence). The CDR3 runs to 11 residues.

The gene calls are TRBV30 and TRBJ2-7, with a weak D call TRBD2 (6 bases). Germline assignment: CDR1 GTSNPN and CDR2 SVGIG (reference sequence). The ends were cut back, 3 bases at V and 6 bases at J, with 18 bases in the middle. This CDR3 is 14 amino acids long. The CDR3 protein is CAWSLDSGWSEQYF. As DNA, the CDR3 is TGTGCCTGGAGCCTTGACAGCGGGTGGAGCGAGCAGTACTTC.

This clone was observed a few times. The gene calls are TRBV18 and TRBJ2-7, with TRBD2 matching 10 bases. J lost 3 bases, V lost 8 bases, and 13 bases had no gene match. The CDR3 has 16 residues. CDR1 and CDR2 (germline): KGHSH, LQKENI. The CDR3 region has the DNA TGTGCCAGCACACGGCTTGGAGCGGGAGGGCGCTACGAGCAGTACTTC. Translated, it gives CASTRLGAGGRYEQYF.

In nucleotides, the CDR3 is TGTGCCAGCAGCCAAGAGGGCGGGGACTATGGCTACACCTTC. It translates to CASSQEGGDYGYTF. The V and J genes are TRBV5-4 and TRBJ1-2, with unresolved D. V was pared by 4 bases and J by 3 bases, with 13 bases between. The CDR3 has 14 residues. Per germline, CDR1 SGHNT and CDR2 YYREEE (reference sequence).

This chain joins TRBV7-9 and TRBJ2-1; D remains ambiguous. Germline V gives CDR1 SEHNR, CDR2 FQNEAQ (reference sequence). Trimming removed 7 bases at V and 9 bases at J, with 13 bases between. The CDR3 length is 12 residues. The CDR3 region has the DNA TGTGCCAGCACCTATGAAGGCGGTGAGCAGTTCTTC. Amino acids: CASTYEGGEQFF.

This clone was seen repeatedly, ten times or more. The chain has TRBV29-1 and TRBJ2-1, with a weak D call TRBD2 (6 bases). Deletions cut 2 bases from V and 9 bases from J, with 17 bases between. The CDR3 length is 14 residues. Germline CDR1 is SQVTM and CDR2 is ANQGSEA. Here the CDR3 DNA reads TGCAGCGTTGAAATACTAGCTACGGACGGTGAGCAGTTCTTC. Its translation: CSVEILATDGEQFF.

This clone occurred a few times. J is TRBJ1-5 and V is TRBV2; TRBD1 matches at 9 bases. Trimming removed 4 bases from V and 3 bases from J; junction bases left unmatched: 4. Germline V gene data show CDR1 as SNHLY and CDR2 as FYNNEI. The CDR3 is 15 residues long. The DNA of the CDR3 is TGTGCCAGCAGTGGGGGACAGGGAAACAATCAGCCCCAGCATTTT. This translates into CASSGGQGNNQPQHF.

The CDR3 DNA reads TGTGCCAGCAGCCAAGATGCGGGGGTCCAGCATTTT. The encoded protein is CASSQDAGVQHF. This chain uses TRBV14 with TRBJ1-5; TRBD1 might be the D (5 bases). V lost 0 bases and J lost 12, with 9 bases in between. The V gene's germline CDR1 is SGHDN and CDR2 FVKESK. The CDR3 covers 12 residues. The whole variable domain, filled in from reference TRBV14 and TRBJ1-5, reads EAGVTQFPSHSVIEKGQTVTLRCDPISGHDNLYWYRRVMGKEIKFLLHFVKESKQDESGMPNNRFLAERTGGTYSTLKVQPAELEDSGVYFCASSQDAGVQHFGDGTRLSIL.